This T cell receptor beta chain was recorded in a study of cytomegalovirus exposure and HLA in healthy donors. Study results and caveats: Common viral pathogens were later found to be apparently linked to several of the most significant clusters.

PCR used 60 Vbeta primers and 13 Jbeta primers. Original analysis: Counted up in a later analysis, unique TCR beta chains came to about 83 million, with around 9.9 million shared. The repertoire was sequenced with immunoSEQ multiplex PCR; TCRdb's copy has only in-frame clones and lacks some. The V and J calls and the clone size are those of that table, but D and trimming were determined from the DNA. The table records 150,000 to 200,000 clones, roughly 84% of them present only once. As to this clone: Its antigen is still unknown. An end of the junction does not agree with germline; a read error may underlie this.

This CDR3 has 12 residues. Germline V gene data show CDR1 as SEHNR and CDR2 as FQNEAQ (reference sequence). Sequencing input: PBMCs. The J gene is TRBJ2-3, the V gene TRBV7-9; no clear D gene. This TCR was sampled from a boy aged 10-17 years in good health and CMV-seronegative. In DNA form, the CDR3 reads TGTTCCAGCAGCTTCTCCACAGATACGCAGTATTTT. It is translated as CSSSFSTDTQYF.